The 13 T cell receptor beta chains listed next were all sequenced from one sample in a study of blood T cells in healthy people across ages. Combining a sample-barcoded 5' primer with a J-beta primer mix, a second PCR ran for roughly 6 to 12 cycles. TCRdb ran MiXCR on the 5' RACE reads and lists one entry per CDR3 protein. The table records 1.5 million to 2 million distinct CDR3 sequences, around 48% of them present only once. Material: blood. All receptors derive from a woman aged 35 to 49 in good health.

This clonotype was seen a handful of times. J is TRBJ2-5 and V is TRBV15; D call uncertain. The ends were cut back, 2 bases at V and 4 bases at J, with 11 bases in the middle. Germline assignment: CDR1 LNHNV and CDR2 YYDKDF (reference sequence). This CDR3 is built from 14 residues. The CDR3 protein is CATSRPLTPETQYF. CDR3 DNA: TGTGCCACCAGCAGACCCCTTACGCCAGAGACCCAGTACTTC.

V is TRBV7-2 and J is TRBJ2-4; 10 positions match TRBD2. CDR3 size: 16 residues. With 5 bases clipped from V and 3 bases from J, the junction kept 7 bases outside the gene matches. The germline gives CDR1 SGHTA, CDR2 FQGNSA. The CDR3, as DNA: TGTGCCAGCAGCGAAAGCGGGGGGGCCGTCAAAAACATTCAGTACTTC. It yields the protein CASSESGGAVKNIQYF.

This clonotype occurred a few times. The chain has TRBV7-2 and TRBJ2-5; D remains ambiguous. The V gene's germline CDR1 is SGHTA and CDR2 FQGNSA. The V end lost 6 bases, the J end lost 5 bases, and 13 bases lay between the germline ends. The CDR3 runs to 13 residues. The CDR3 region is CASSYGARETQYF. In DNA, the CDR3 is TGTGCCAGCAGTTACGGAGCCAGGGAGACCCAGTACTTC.

This clonotype showed up just a few times. The chain links TRBV7-9 to TRBJ2-5; D may be TRBD2 (6 bases). The V end lost 4 bases, the J end lost 5 bases, and 14 bases lay between the germline ends. This CDR3 contains 14 residues. CDR1 SEHNR and CDR2 FQNEAQ come from the germline V gene (reference sequence). CDR3 protein: CASSSVSGVETQYF. The CDR3 nucleotides are TGTGCCAGCAGCTCAGTATCGGGAGTGGAGACCCAGTACTTC.

Comment on this clonotype: Sequence at one end of the junction differs from germline and may be a read error. CDR3 in amino acids: CAGSQGYPPLTNEKLFF. Here the CDR3 DNA reads TGCGCCGGCAGCCAAGGGTACCCCCCGTTGACTAATGAAAAACTGTTTTTT. This sequence joins TRBV4-1 and TRBJ1-4; no clear D gene. The CDR3 length is 17 residues. CDR1 MGHRA and CDR2 YSYEKL come from the germline V gene.

This clonotype was seen a handful of times. This chain connects TRBV28 to TRBJ2-7, with TRBD1 as a possible D gene (6 bases). Trimming removed 5 bases at V and 7 bases at J, with 12 bases between. The CDR3 spans 12 residues. The V gene's germline CDR1 is MDHEN and CDR2 SYDVKM. The CDR3 protein is CASSIPQGEQYF. The DNA for the CDR3 is TGTGCCAGCAGTATACCACAGGGAGAGCAGTACTTC.

The chain carries TRBV4-3 and TRBJ2-3, with 7 bases fitting TRBD2. The V gene end was trimmed by 5 bases and the J gene end by 6 bases; junction bases not matched to a gene: 17. The CDR3 totals 17 residues. The germline gives CDR1 LGHNA, CDR2 YSLEER. In DNA form, the CDR3 reads TGCGCCAGCAGCATCTGGGGGGGTTTGGAAGGATTCGATACGCAGTATTTT. Translating gives CASSIWGGLEGFDTQYF.

Here the CDR3 DNA reads TGCAGTGTTCGACACCTTACTAATGAAAAACTGTTTTTT. As protein: CSVRHLTNEKLFF. V usage is TRBV20-1 and J usage is TRBJ1-4; no clear D. Looked up from germline, CDR1 is DFQATT and CDR2 is SNEGSKA (reference sequence). The V and J ends lost 7 bases and 2 bases respectively, with 11 bases between them. The CDR3 spans 13 residues.

V gene TRBV5-1 combines with J gene TRBJ1-2; perhaps TRBD1 as D (5 bases). The V end lost 0 bases, the J end lost 2 bases, and 11 bases lay between the germline ends. The CDR3 sequence is 15 residues long. Germline V gene sequence: CDR1 SGHRS, CDR2 YFSETQ. The CDR3 region has the DNA TGCGCCAGCAGCTTGGTTCAGGGAGAGAACTATGGCTACACCTTC. Residues: CASSLVQGENYGYTF. Filled out from reference TRBV5-1 and TRBJ1-2, the complete variable domain reads KAGVTQTPRYLIKTRGQQVTLSCSPISGHRSVSWYQQTPGQGLQFLFEYFSETQRNKGNFPGRFSGRQFSNSRSEMNVSTLELGDSALYLCASSLVQGENYGYTFGSGTRLTVV.

V and J are TRBV24-1 and TRBJ2-7; TRBD2 is a possible D gene (5 bases). The J call may be wrong; the DNA end is better matched by TRBJ2-4. Per the germline V gene, CDR1 is KGHDR and CDR2 is SFDVKD. CDR3 size: 16 residues. CDR3 loop: CATSEGTRHQQNIQYF. The CDR3 coding sequence is TGTGCCACCAGTGAGGGAACTAGGCACCAACAAAACATTCAGTACTTC.

The CDR3 DNA reads as TGCAGCGCCCCCGGTGGAGGGGATGGCTACACCTTC. This sequence encodes CSAPGGGDGYTF. The chain has TRBV29-1 and TRBJ1-2; D perhaps matches TRBD1 (5 bases). The V end lost 7 bases, the J end lost 6 bases, and 15 bases lay between the germline ends. This CDR3 has 12 residues. The germline V gene has CDR1 SQVTM and CDR2 ANQGSEA. Full variable domain (remainder filled in from reference TRBV29-1 and TRBJ1-2): SAVISQKPSRDICQRGTSLTIQCQVDSQVTMMFWYRQQPGQSLTLIATANQGSEATYESGFVIDKFPISRPNLTFSTLTVSNMSPEDSSIYLCSAPGGGDGYTFGSGTRLTVV.

This chain joins TRBV27 and TRBJ1-2; 8 bases fit TRBD1. J lost 4 bases, V lost 6 bases, and 10 bases had no gene match. The CDR3 totals 15 residues. Germline V lookup: CDR1 MNHEY, CDR2 SMNVEV (reference sequence). This chain's CDR3 is CASRPLTGVTYGYTF. The CDR3 bases are TGTGCCAGCAGACCCTTGACAGGGGTAACCTATGGCTACACCTTC.

V and J are TRBV6-5 and TRBJ2-7, with 9 positions matching TRBD1. V trimming: 6 bases; J trimming: 6 bases; junction bases outside the gene matches: 9. CDR1 and CDR2 (germline): MNHEY, SVGAGI. CDR3 size: 14 residues. CDR3 nucleotides: TGTGCCAGCAGCCGGGTCGACAGGGGGTCCGAGCAGTACTTC. Translated, it gives CASSRVDRGSEQYF.